Presented here are 5 T cell receptor beta chains from one specimen sequenced in a study of molecular identifiers for immune sequencing clone quantification. TCRdb recomputed calls from the PCR reads with MiXCR, one row per CDR3 protein. The sample shows about 640,000 distinct CDR3 sequences, about 20% of them seen only once. The sample consisted of naive CD8+ T cells from blood, with Jurkat cell RNA spiked in. Subset noted: FACS-sorted CD8+CD4-CCR7+CD45RA+ naive T cells. The source is a human donor in good health. Some libraries in this study had Jurkat cell RNA spiked in.

This clonotype was counted a few times. This may be a read error: a much more frequent sequence differs by one nucleotide. The chain employs TRBV4-3 and TRBJ1-1; the D is unclear. The CDR3 is 15 residues long. Per the germline V gene, CDR1 is LGHNA and CDR2 is YSLEER. CDR3 in amino acids: CASSQEAALNTEALF. The CDR3 DNA sequence: TGCGCCAGCAGCCAAGAGGCAGCCTTGAACACTGAAGCTCTCTTT.

In DNA, the CDR3 is TGTGCCAGCAGGGACCGCGGGGGATACGAGCAGTACTTC. It encodes CASRDRGGYEQYF. The chain joins TRBV28 to TRBJ2-7; TRBD2 agrees at 7 bases. The V gene's germline CDR1 is MDHEN and CDR2 SYDVKM. The CDR3 loop spans 13 amino acids. Trimming removed 6 bases from V and 4 bases from J; junction bases left unmatched: 6.

This clonotype was picked up a small number of times. At one end the junction does not follow the germline gene, possibly because of a read error. The genes are TRBV6-5 and TRBJ1-1; 9 bases are shared with TRBD1. The CDR3 totals 13 residues. Germline V gene data show CDR1 as MNHEY and CDR2 as SVGAGI. The CDR3 here is CASGYRGQTEAFF. The CDR3 coding sequence is TGTGCCAGCGGTTACAGGGGGCAAACTGAAGCTTTCTTT.

Note on this clonotype: The CDR3 does not close with the conserved phenylalanine or tryptophan, likely indicating a read error. V is TRBV2 and J is TRBJ1-1; D possibly corresponds to TRBD1 (6 bases). In germline, CDR1 is SNHLY, CDR2 FYNNEI. The CDR3 totals 12 residues. V lost 4 bases to trimming and J lost 5 bases, with 8 bases between them. The CDR3 DNA sequence: TGTGCCAGCAGTGGACAGGTAACTGAAGCTTTCATT. Encoded protein: CASSGQVTEAFI.

V gene TRBV24-1 combines with J gene TRBJ2-1; unclear D gene. Trimming left V 9 bases short and J 0 bases short, with 11 bases between. Germline V gene lookup returns CDR1 KGHDR and CDR2 SFDVKD. CDR3 length: 14 amino acids. CDR3 in amino acids: CATSTLGSYNEQFF. The CDR3 bases are TGTGCCACCTCGACGCTAGGCTCCTACAATGAGCAGTTCTTC.